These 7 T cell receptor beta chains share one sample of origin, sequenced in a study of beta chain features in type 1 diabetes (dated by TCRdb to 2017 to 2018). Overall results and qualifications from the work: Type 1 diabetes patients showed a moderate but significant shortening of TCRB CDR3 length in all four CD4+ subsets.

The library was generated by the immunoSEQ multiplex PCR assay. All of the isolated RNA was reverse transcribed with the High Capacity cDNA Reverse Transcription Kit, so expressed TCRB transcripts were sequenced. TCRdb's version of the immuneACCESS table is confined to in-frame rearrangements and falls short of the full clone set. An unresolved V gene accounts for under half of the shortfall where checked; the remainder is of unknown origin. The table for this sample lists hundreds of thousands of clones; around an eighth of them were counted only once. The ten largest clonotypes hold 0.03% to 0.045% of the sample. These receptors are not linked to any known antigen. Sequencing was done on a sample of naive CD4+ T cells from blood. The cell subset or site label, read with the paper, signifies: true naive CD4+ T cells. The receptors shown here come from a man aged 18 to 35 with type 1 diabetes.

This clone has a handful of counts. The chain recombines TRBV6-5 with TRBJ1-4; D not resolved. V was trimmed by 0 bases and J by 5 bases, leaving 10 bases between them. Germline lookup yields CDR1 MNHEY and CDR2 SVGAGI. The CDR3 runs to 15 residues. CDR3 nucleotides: TGTGCCAGCAGTTACTCGACCATGGGAAATGAAAAACTGTTTTTT. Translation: CASSYSTMGNEKLFF.

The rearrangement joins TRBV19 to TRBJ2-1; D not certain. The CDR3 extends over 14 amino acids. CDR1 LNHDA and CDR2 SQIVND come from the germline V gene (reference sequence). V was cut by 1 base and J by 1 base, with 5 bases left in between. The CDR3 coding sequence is TGTGCCAGTAGTATAGTACTTTCCTACAATGAGCAGTTCTTC. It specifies CASSIVLSYNEQFF.

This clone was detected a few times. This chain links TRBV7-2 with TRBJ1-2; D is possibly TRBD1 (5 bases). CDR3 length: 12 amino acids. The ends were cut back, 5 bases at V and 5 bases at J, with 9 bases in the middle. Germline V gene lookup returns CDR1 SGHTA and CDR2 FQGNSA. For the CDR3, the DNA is TGTGCCAGCAGCACCCAGGGTTATGGCTACACCTTC. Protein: CASSTQGYGYTF. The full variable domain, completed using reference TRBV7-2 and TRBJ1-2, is GAGVSQSPSNKVTEKGKDVELRCDPISGHTALYWYRQSLGQGLEFLIYFQGNSAPDKSGLPSDRFSAERTGGSVSTLTIQRTQQEDSAVYLCASSTQGYGYTFGSGTRLTVV.

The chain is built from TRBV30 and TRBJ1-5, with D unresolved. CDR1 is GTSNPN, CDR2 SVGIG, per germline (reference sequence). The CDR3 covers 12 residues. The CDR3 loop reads CAGGQDNQPQHF. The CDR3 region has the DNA TGTGCTGGTGGGCAGGACAATCAGCCCCAGCATTTT.

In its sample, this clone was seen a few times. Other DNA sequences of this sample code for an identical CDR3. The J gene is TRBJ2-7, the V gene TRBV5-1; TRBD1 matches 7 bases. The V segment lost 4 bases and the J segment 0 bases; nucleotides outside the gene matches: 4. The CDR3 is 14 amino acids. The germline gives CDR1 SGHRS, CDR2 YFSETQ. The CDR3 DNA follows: TGCGCCAGCAGCAGGACAGGAAGCTCCTACGAGCAGTACTTC. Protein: CASSRTGSSYEQYF.

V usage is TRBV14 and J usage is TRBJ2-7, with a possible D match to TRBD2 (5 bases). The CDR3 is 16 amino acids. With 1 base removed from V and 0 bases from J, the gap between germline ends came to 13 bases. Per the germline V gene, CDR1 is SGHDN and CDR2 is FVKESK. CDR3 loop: CASSQGGRDDSYEQYF. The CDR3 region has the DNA TGTGCCAGCAGCCAAGGCGGCCGGGATGACTCCTACGAGCAGTACTTC.

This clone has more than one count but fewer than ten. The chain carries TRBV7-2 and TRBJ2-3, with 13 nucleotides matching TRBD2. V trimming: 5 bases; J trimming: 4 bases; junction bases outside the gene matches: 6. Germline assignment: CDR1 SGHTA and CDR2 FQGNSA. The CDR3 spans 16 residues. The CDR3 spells CASSNGLAGAADTQYF. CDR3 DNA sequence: TGTGCCAGCAGCAACGGACTAGCGGGAGCGGCAGATACGCAGTATTTT.